The clone carrying this T cell receptor beta chain was recorded a few times. The data were taken from a study of beta chain features in type 1 diabetes. Sequencing targeted expressed TCRB transcripts, as all isolated RNA had been reverse transcribed. Clones were read by immunoSEQ multiplex PCR, and TCRdb kept only the in-frame ones, dropping some. The sample holds a few hundred thousand clones, approximately 15% seen once. Sequencing used naive CD4+ T cells from blood. The source of this sequence is a man in his thirties or forties in good health.

CDR3 nucleotides: TGTGCCAGCAGCCCGGGACGGTTACGATACGAGCAGTACGTC. Translated: CASSPGRLRYEQYV. The chain uses TRBV2 and TRBJ2-7; D possibly uses TRBD1 or TRBD2 (5 bases each). Germline values: CDR1 SNHLY, CDR2 FYNNEI. V lost 6 bases and J 4 bases, leaving 16 bases between the germline ends. This CDR3 is built from 14 residues.